One sample yielded the 9 T cell receptor beta chains listed below, sequenced in a study of T-cell memory formation after mild COVID-19. TCRdb reprocessed the 5' RACE reads via MiXCR and lists one record per CDR3 protein. Of roughly 260,000 distinct CDR3 sequences in the sample, 16% were seen once. The sequencing sample was made of PBMCs or a T cell subset sorted from them (not recorded which). The receptors derive from a man between 18 and 29 years old who had mild COVID-19 (a few samples of this study predate the infection). Cell type and time point are not known.

DNA for the CDR3: TGCGCCAGCAGCGAGCAGCCCAATCAGCCCCAGCATTTT. The encoded protein is CASSEQPNQPQHF. The chain combines TRBV5-1 with TRBJ1-5; D is uncertain. The V gene lost 4 bases and the J gene lost 3 bases, with 8 bases spanning the gap. Germline CDR1 and CDR2: SGHRS and YFSETQ. This CDR3 comprises 13 residues.

This clonotype was detected a few times. This rearrangement joins TRBV4-3 to TRBJ1-2; D is ambiguous. V shed 0 bases and J shed 7 bases, with 15 bases lying between them. CDR1 LGHNA and CDR2 YSLEER come from the germline V gene. The CDR3 loop spans 15 amino acids. The CDR3 here is CASSQEIAGLGGYTF. CDR3 nucleotides: TGCGCCAGCAGCCAAGAGATTGCGGGTCTGGGTGGCTACACCTTC.

This clonotype was seen a few times. The rearrangement links TRBV20-1 to TRBJ1-5; the D is unclear. Trimming took off 0 bases at V and 7 bases at J, with 16 bases between the two ends. The CDR3 contains 15 residues. Germline CDR1 and CDR2: DFQATT and SNEGSKA (reference sequence). The CDR3 bases are TGCAGTGCTAGAGATCATTCGGAGACGGCGCAGCCCCAGCATTTT. Protein: CSARDHSETAQPQHF.

This clonotype was counted only a few times. This chain uses TRBV20-1 with TRBJ1-6, with D tentatively TRBD1 (6 bases). CDR3 size: 13 residues. Germline loops: CDR1 DFQATT, CDR2 SNEGSKA (reference sequence). The ends were cut back, 7 bases at V and 8 bases at J, with 15 bases in the middle. The CDR3 DNA sequence: TGCAGTGTATCCCGGGACAAGGATTCACCCCTCCACTTT. Its translation is CSVSRDKDSPLHF.

This rearrangement joins TRBV30 to TRBJ2-1, with 10 nucleotides matching TRBD1. With V trimmed by 3 bases and J by 3 bases, 5 bases remained unmatched. CDR1 GTSNPN and CDR2 SVGIG come from the germline V gene (reference sequence). The length of the CDR3 is 15 residues. CDR3 bases: TGTGCCTGGAGACTCCGGGACAGGGGCTACAATGAGCAGTTCTTC. This gives the protein CAWRLRDRGYNEQFF. Drawing the rest from reference TRBV30 and TRBJ2-1, the complete variable domain is SQTIHQWPATLVQPVGSPLSLECTVEGTSNPNLYWYRQAAGRGLQLLFYSVGIGQISSEVPQNLSASRPQDRQFILSSKKLLLSDSGFYLCAWRLRDRGYNEQFFGPGTRLTVL.

This clonotype showed up just a few times. This rearrangement joins TRBV7-9 to TRBJ2-2; no definite D call. CDR3 length: 12 amino acids. V was trimmed by 3 bases and J by 7 bases, leaving 6 bases between them. Germline V gene lookup returns CDR1 SEHNR and CDR2 FQNEAQ (reference sequence). CDR3 sequence: CASSFWSGELFF. In DNA, the CDR3 is TGTGCCAGCAGCTTTTGGAGCGGGGAGCTGTTTTTT.

This sequence joins TRBV29-1 and TRBJ2-3; D gene uncertain. This CDR3 is built from 14 residues. In germline, CDR1 is SQVTM, CDR2 ANQGSEA. V gave up 4 bases and J gave up 7 bases, with 18 bases separating them. The CDR3 sequence is CSVVSSFSPNTQYF. The CDR3 nucleotides are TGCAGCGTTGTTTCTAGTTTTTCACCTAATACGCAGTATTTT.

This clonotype was observed many times. V is TRBV5-1 and J is TRBJ1-5; a weak D match, TRBD1 (5 bases). This CDR3 is built from 15 residues. Per germline, CDR1 SGHRS and CDR2 YFSETQ. The V end lost 4 bases, the J end lost 0 bases, and 11 bases lay between the germline ends. In DNA, the CDR3 is TGCGCCAGCAGCCCCGGGGCAGATAGCAATCAGCCCCAGCATTTT. It encodes CASSPGADSNQPQHF.

This clonotype was recorded at least ten times. The chain has TRBV4-1 and TRBJ2-1; tentative D call: TRBD1 (6 bases). The germline CDR1 and CDR2 sequences are MGHRA and YSYEKL. Trimming took 1 base from V and 0 from J, leaving 16 bases between them. The length of the CDR3 is 18 residues. The CDR3: CASSQGGRRGASYNEQFF. The CDR3 DNA reads as TGCGCCAGCAGCCAAGGGGGGCGAAGGGGAGCCTCCTACAATGAGCAGTTCTTC.